Following are 25 T cell receptor beta chains from one sample sequenced in a study of cytomegalovirus exposure and HLA in healthy donors. Generated by immunoSEQ multiplex PCR, the TCRdb table keeps only in-frame clones and is missing some. The sample has around 150,000 clones, roughly 89% seen once. Material: PBMCs. These receptors came from a woman younger than 35 in good health and CMV-seropositive.

The rearrangement joins TRBV7-3 to TRBJ2-2; 7 nucleotides agree with TRBD1. This CDR3 has 15 amino acids. The J segment lost 4 bases and the V segment lost 4 bases, leaving 6 bases of the junction unmatched. Germline V gene sequence: CDR1 SGHTA, CDR2 FQGTGA. In nucleotides, the CDR3 is TGTGCCAGCAGCTCCTTACAGGGGCCCACCGGGGAGCTGTTTTTT. Translated, it gives CASSSLQGPTGELFF.

The V gene is TRBV5-4, the J gene TRBJ2-1; D is possibly TRBD1 (6 bases). Germline V lookup: CDR1 SGHNT, CDR2 YYREEE (reference sequence). The CDR3 loop spans 13 amino acids. V lost 4 bases and J lost 6, with 11 bases in between. The CDR3 region is CASSRDRRNEQFF. CDR3 sequence (DNA): TGTGCCAGCAGCCGTGACAGGCGCAATGAGCAGTTCTTC.

There are a few counts of this clone. The CDR3 protein is CASSQVLGPVETQYF. The DNA for the CDR3 is TGCGCCAGCAGCCAGGTTTTGGGGCCCGTGGAGACCCAGTACTTC. The rearrangement links TRBV4-1 to TRBJ2-5, with TRBD1 as a possible D gene (5 bases). Germline V gene sequence: CDR1 MGHRA, CDR2 YSYEKL. Trimming pared 3 bases from V and 5 bases from J, leaving 16 bases between. This CDR3 is 15 amino acids long.

V is TRBV11-2 and J is TRBJ1-4; D is perhaps TRBD1 (5 bases). Germline V gives CDR1 SGHAT, CDR2 FQNNGV. The CDR3 spans 16 residues. V dropped 3 bases and J dropped 8 bases, with 19 bases sitting between them. The CDR3 region has the DNA TGTGCCAGCAGCTTGGGCCTGGAGGGGTACGGCGAAAAACTGTTTTTT. It is translated as CASSLGLEGYGEKLFF.

This clone came up once. The genes are TRBV5-1 and TRBJ2-4; D perhaps matches TRBD1 (5 bases). Trimming pared 1 base from V and 9 bases from J, leaving 14 bases between. Germline CDR1 is SGHRS and CDR2 is YFSETQ. The CDR3 consists of 14 residues. The CDR3 protein is CASSLSVAGIIQYF. DNA for the CDR3: TGCGCCAGCAGCTTGTCCGTCGCAGGGATCATTCAGTACTTC.

The V gene is TRBV2, the J gene TRBJ1-1; D ambiguous. V lost 2 bases and J lost 9, with 7 bases in between. Germline V gene sequence: CDR1 SNHLY, CDR2 FYNNEI. CDR3 length: 11 amino acids. CDR3 region: CASSETSKAFF. The CDR3 DNA is TGTGCCAGCAGTGAAACCAGTAAAGCTTTCTTT.

This sequence joins TRBV28 and TRBJ1-4; a weak D match, TRBD1 (6 bases). Germline V lookup: CDR1 MDHEN, CDR2 SYDVKM. The CDR3 runs to 14 residues. Trimming left V 5 bases short and J 8 bases short, with 15 bases between. The CDR3 DNA reads as TGTGCCAGCAGTCGGACAGCCGTCCGCGAAAAACTGTTTTTT. As protein: CASSRTAVREKLFF.

The chain couples TRBV5-1 to TRBJ2-1, with 13 bases lining up with TRBD2. V was pared by 6 bases and J by 7 bases, with 7 bases of the junction left unmatched. The CDR3 sequence is 15 residues long. CDR1 and CDR2 from the germline V gene are SGHRS and YFSETQ. The CDR3 loop is CASNGLAGALNEQFF. In DNA form, the CDR3 reads TGCGCCAGCAACGGACTAGCGGGAGCTCTAAATGAGCAGTTCTTC.

The rearrangement links TRBV7-7 to TRBJ1-4; D gene unclear. Germline V gives CDR1 SSHAT, CDR2 FNYEAQ (reference sequence). This CDR3 region has 13 residues. The CDR3 DNA follows: TGTGCTAGCTTCCAGAGACTTAATGAAAAACTGTTTTTT. Amino acids: CASFQRLNEKLFF.

The V call is TRBV6-6, the J call TRBJ1-1; D gene unclear. There are 12 residues in the CDR3. Trimming took 4 bases from V and 11 from J, leaving 14 bases between them. Germline V lookup: CDR1 MNHNY, CDR2 SVGAGI (reference sequence). CDR3: CASSLTGDGAFF. CDR3 DNA sequence: TGTGCCAGCAGTTTGACCGGAGACGGGGCTTTCTTT.

This clone appeared a single time. The chain couples TRBV4-1 to TRBJ2-3; 16 bases align to TRBD2. CDR3 length: 18 amino acids. Per the germline V gene, CDR1 is MGHRA and CDR2 is YSYEKL. J was trimmed by 0 bases and V by 4 bases; bases with no gene match: 4. CDR3: CASSLGLAGGPSTDTQYF. CDR3 in DNA: TGCGCCAGCAGCCTGGGACTAGCGGGAGGGCCTAGCACAGATACGCAGTATTTT.

The chain couples TRBV11-3 to TRBJ1-4; TRBD1 might be the D (6 bases). The V and J ends lost 5 bases and 1 base respectively, with 20 bases between them. CDR3 length: 18 amino acids. Germline assignment: CDR1 SGHNT and CDR2 YENEEA. CDR3 region: CASSRSLQGYLTNEKLFF. As DNA, the CDR3 is TGTGCCAGCAGCCGGTCCCTACAGGGATACCTAACTAATGAAAAACTGTTTTTT.

The genes are TRBV10-3 and TRBJ2-1; the D gene is possibly TRBD2 (6 bases). Deletions cut 3 bases from V and 4 bases from J, with 13 bases between. Per germline, CDR1 ENHRY and CDR2 SYGVKD. This CDR3 is built from 15 residues. This CDR3 reads CAISDHGSYYNEQFF. CDR3 in DNA: TGTGCCATCAGTGATCACGGGAGCTATTACAATGAGCAGTTCTTC.

A remark on this clone: One end of the junction is discordant with germline, which a read error may explain. The chain is built from TRBV7-7 and TRBJ2-2; 10 positions agree with TRBD2. CDR3 length: 15 amino acids. CDR1 and CDR2 (germline): SSHAT, FNYEAQ (reference sequence). The CDR3 region is CASSLGAGGPEELFF. CDR3 DNA sequence: TGTGCTAGCAGCTTAGGAGCGGGAGGGCCGGAGGAGCTGTTTTTT.

This rearrangement joins TRBV28 to TRBJ1-1; D is unclear. The CDR3 contains 14 residues. V dropped 3 bases and J dropped 5 bases, with 13 bases sitting between them. CDR1 is MDHEN and CDR2 is SYDVKM in the germline V gene. Here the CDR3 reads CASSFADPWTEAFF. Written as DNA, the CDR3 is TGTGCCAGCAGTTTCGCAGATCCTTGGACTGAAGCTTTCTTT.

The J gene is TRBJ2-1, the V gene TRBV5-1, with 8 bases that match TRBD2. V dropped 5 bases and J dropped 7; count of bases not matched to a gene: 8. In germline, CDR1 is SGHRS, CDR2 YFSETQ. The CDR3 totals 14 residues. The CDR3 nucleotides are TGCGCCAGCAGTGTCGATAGCGGGAAAAATGAGCAGTTCTTC. It specifies CASSVDSGKNEQFF.

The gene calls are TRBV2 and TRBJ2-7, with D possibly being TRBD2 (5 bases). V shed 4 bases and J shed 1 base, with 8 bases lying between them. Germline-derived CDR1 and CDR2 are SNHLY and FYNNEI. The CDR3 runs 13 residues. The CDR3 coding sequence is TGTGCCAGCAGTGCCGGGATTTCCTACGAGCAGTACTTC. It yields the protein CASSAGISYEQYF.

The chain links TRBV7-2 to TRBJ2-1; perhaps TRBD2 as D (5 bases). Germline V CDR1 and CDR2: SGHTA, FQGNSA. Trimming took 1 base from V and 6 from J, leaving 13 bases between them. The CDR3 length is 15 residues. This CDR3 reads CASSLDRSVGNEQFF. DNA of the CDR3: TGTGCCAGCAGCTTAGACCGTAGCGTAGGCAATGAGCAGTTCTTC.

The J gene is TRBJ1-3, the V gene TRBV5-4; D is unresolved. V was shortened by 6 bases and J by 0 bases, with 25 bases between the two germline ends. The CDR3 length is 19 residues. Germline lookup yields CDR1 SGHNT and CDR2 YYREEE (reference sequence). The chain's CDR3 is CASTRRRRTDNFSGNTIYF. The DNA of the CDR3 is TGTGCCAGCACTCGGAGGCGTAGGACGGATAACTTCTCTGGAAACACCATATATTTT.

The genes are TRBV10-3 and TRBJ1-1; D is ambiguous. The germline V gene has CDR1 ENHRY and CDR2 SYGVKD. The CDR3 has 14 residues. CDR3 sequence reads: CVTQSGRRNTEAFF. The CDR3 DNA follows: TGTGTCACCCAAAGCGGCAGGAGGAACACTGAAGCTTTCTTT.

The chain employs TRBV4-1 and TRBJ2-1; 11 bases map to TRBD2. The trim removed 6 bases at V and 5 bases at J, leaving 9 bases unmatched. There are 16 residues in the CDR3. The germline CDR1 and CDR2 sequences are MGHRA and YSYEKL. The chain's CDR3 is CASSHLGLAENNEQFF. The CDR3 region has the DNA TGCGCCAGCAGTCACCTGGGACTAGCGGAGAACAATGAGCAGTTCTTC.

This sequence joins TRBV4-2 and TRBJ2-5; the match to TRBD2 covers 10 bases. Germline CDR1 LGHNA, CDR2 YNFKEQ. V gave up 1 base and J gave up 2 bases; unmatched junction bases: 7. The CDR3 is 17 amino acids. The CDR3 DNA reads as TGTGCCAGCAGCCAAGGATTCGGACTAGCGGTACAAGAGACCCAGTACTTC. Translated: CASSQGFGLAVQETQYF.

V is TRBV2 and J is TRBJ2-5; TRBD1 matches at 7 bases. The CDR3 sequence is 14 residues long. With 6 bases clipped from V and 5 bases from J, the junction kept 9 bases outside the gene matches. Germline assignment: CDR1 SNHLY and CDR2 FYNNEI. The CDR3 DNA follows: TGTGCCAGCAGCCGGGACAGAGGAAGGGAGACCCAGTACTTC. It encodes CASSRDRGRETQYF.

The V and J genes are TRBV30 and TRBJ2-2; 7 nucleotides line up with TRBD2. This CDR3 region has 16 residues. V shed 0 bases and J 2 bases; nucleotides not matched to a gene: 6. The germline CDR1 and CDR2 sequences are GTSNPN and SVGIG (reference sequence). CDR3 residues: CAWSVGDYYNTGELFF. In DNA form, the CDR3 reads TGTGCCTGGAGTGTAGGGGACTACTATAACACCGGGGAGCTGTTTTTT. Using reference TRBV30 and TRBJ2-2 for the parts outside the CDR3, the full variable domain is SQTIHQWPATLVQPVGSPLSLECTVEGTSNPNLYWYRQAAGRGLQLLFYSVGIGQISSEVPQNLSASRPQDRQFILSSKKLLLSDSGFYLCAWSVGDYYNTGELFFGEGSRLTVL.

This chain joins TRBV7-9 and TRBJ2-6; D remains ambiguous. This CDR3 is 15 amino acids long. Germline assignment: CDR1 SEHNR and CDR2 FQNEAQ (reference sequence). The V end was cut by 5 bases, the J end by 2 bases, with 10 bases between. CDR3 coding DNA: TGTGCCAGCAGCCCCCGTGGCACTGGGGCCAACGTCCTGACTTTC. This translates into CASSPRGTGANVLTF.